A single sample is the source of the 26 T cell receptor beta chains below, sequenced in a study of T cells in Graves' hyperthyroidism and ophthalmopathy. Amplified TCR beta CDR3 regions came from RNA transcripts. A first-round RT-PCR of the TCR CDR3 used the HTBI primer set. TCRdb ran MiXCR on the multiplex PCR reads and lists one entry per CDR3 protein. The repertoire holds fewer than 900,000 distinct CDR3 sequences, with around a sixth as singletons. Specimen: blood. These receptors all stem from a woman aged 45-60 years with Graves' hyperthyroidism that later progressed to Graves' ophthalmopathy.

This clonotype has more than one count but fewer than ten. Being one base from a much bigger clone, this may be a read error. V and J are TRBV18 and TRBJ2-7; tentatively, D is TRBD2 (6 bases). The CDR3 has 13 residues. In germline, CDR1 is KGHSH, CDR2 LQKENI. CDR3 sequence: CTSSPGETYEQYF. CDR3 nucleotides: TGTACCAGCTCACCGGGGGAGACCTACGAGCAGTACTTC.

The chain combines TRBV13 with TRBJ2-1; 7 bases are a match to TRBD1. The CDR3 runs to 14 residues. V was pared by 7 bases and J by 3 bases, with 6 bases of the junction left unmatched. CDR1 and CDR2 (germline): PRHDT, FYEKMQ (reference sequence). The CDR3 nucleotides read TGTGCCAGCAATGTAGGGGGCGTCTACAATGAGCAGTTCTTC. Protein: CASNVGGVYNEQFF.

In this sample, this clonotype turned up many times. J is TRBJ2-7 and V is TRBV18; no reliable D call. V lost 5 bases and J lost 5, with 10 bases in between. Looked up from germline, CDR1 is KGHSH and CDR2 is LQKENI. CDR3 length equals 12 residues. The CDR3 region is CASSNSGHEQYF. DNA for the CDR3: TGTGCCAGCTCAAATTCCGGGCACGAGCAGTACTTC.

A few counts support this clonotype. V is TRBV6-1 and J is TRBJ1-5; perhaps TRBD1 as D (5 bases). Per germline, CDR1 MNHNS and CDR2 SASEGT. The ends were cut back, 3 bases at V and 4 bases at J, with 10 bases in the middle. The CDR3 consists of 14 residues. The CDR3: CASSDRGLNQPQHF. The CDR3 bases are TGTGCCAGCAGTGACCGGGGCCTAAATCAGCCCCAGCATTTT.

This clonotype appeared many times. CDR3 sequence: CASTSSGGADTQYF. The CDR3 bases are TGTGCCAGCACCTCGAGCGGGGGGGCGGATACGCAGTATTTT. The J gene is TRBJ2-3, the V gene TRBV18, with 10 bases identical to TRBD2. The CDR3 spans 14 residues. Germline V gives CDR1 KGHSH, CDR2 LQKENI. The ends lost 8 bases at V and 6 bases at J; junction bases unmatched: 8.

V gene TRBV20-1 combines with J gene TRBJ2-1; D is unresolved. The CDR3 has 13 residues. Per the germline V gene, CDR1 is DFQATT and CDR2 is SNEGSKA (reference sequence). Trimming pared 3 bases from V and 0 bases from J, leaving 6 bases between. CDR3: CSARDGSYNEQFF. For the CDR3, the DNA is TGCAGTGCTAGGGACGGCTCCTACAATGAGCAGTTCTTC.

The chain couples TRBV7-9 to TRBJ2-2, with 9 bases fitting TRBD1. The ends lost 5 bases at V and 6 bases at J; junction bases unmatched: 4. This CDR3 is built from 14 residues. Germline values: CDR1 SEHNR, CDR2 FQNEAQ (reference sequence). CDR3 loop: CASSRGQGPGELFF. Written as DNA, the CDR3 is TGTGCCAGCAGCCGGGGACAGGGTCCCGGGGAGCTGTTTTTT.

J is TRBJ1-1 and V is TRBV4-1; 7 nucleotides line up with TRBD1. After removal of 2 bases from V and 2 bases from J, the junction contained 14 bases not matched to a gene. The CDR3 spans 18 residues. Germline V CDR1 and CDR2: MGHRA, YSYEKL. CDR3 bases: TGCGCCAGCAGCCAAAGTGGGGGACAGACTTCCGTTAACACTGAAGCTTTCTTT. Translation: CASSQSGGQTSVNTEAFF.

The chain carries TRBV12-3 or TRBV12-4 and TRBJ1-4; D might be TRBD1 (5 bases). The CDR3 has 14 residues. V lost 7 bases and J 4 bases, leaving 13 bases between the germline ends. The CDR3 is CASTRGGVNEKLFF. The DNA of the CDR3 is TGTGCCAGCACCCGCGGGGGTGTTAATGAAAAACTGTTTTTT.

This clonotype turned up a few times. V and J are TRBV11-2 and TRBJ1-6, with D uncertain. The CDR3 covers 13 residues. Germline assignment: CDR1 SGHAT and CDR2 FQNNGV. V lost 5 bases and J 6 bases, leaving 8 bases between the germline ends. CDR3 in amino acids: CASSVAPNSPLHF. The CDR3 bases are TGTGCCAGCAGCGTGGCCCCTAATTCACCCCTCCACTTT.

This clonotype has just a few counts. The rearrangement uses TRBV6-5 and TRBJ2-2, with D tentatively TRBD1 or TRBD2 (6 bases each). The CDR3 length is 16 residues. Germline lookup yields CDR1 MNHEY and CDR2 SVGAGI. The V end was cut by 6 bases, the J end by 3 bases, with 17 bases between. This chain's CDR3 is CASSSPGGRDTGELFF. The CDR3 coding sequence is TGTGCCAGCAGCTCGCCCGGGGGCAGGGACACCGGGGAGCTGTTTTTT.

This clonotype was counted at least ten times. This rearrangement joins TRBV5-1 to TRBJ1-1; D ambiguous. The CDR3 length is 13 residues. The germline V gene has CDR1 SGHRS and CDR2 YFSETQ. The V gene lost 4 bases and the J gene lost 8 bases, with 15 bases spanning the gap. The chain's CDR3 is CASSADTWYEAFF. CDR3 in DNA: TGCGCCAGCAGCGCCGACACATGGTACGAAGCTTTCTTT.

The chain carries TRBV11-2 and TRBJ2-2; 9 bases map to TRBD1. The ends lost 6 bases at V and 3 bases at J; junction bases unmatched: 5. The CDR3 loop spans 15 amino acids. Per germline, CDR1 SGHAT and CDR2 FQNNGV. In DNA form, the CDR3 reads TGTGCCAGCAGGGCCGGGACAGGGTACACCGGGGAGCTGTTTTTT. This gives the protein CASRAGTGYTGELFF.

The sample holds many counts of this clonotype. CDR3 amino acids: CASSSHRGWSDTQYF. For the CDR3, the DNA is TGTGCCAGCAGCTCTCACAGGGGTTGGTCAGATACGCAGTATTTT. The chain uses TRBV11-2 and TRBJ2-3; TRBD1 matches 7 bases. Germline V gene sequence: CDR1 SGHAT, CDR2 FQNNGV. Losses at the gene ends were 4 bases for V and 4 bases for J; bases not matched to a gene: 8. The CDR3 loop spans 15 amino acids.

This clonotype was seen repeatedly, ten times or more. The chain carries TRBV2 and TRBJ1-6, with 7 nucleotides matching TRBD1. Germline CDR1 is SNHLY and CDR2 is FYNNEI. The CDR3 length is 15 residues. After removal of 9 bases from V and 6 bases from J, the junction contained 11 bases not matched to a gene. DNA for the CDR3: TGTGCCAGTTACCAGACAGGGAGGAGTAATTCACCCCTCCACTTT. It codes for CASYQTGRSNSPLHF.

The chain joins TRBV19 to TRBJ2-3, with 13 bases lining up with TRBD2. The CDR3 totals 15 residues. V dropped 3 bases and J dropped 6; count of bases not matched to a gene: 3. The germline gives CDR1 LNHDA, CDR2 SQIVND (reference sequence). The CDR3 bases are TGTGCCAGTAGTATCGGACTAGCGGGGGTCGATACGCAGTATTTT. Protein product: CASSIGLAGVDTQYF.

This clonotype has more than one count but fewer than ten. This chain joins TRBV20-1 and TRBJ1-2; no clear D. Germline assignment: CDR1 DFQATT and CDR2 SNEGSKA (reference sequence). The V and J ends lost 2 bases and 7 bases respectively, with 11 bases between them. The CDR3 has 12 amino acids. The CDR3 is CSARTTSGGYTF. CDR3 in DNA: TGCAGTGCTAGAACCACCTCCGGTGGCTACACCTTC.

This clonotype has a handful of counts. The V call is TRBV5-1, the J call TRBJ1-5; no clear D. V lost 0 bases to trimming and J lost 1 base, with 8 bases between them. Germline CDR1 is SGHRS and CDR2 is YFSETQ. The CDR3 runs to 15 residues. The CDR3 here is CASSLGAGSNQPQHF. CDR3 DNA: TGCGCCAGCAGCTTGGGGGCTGGAAGCAATCAGCCCCAGCATTTT.

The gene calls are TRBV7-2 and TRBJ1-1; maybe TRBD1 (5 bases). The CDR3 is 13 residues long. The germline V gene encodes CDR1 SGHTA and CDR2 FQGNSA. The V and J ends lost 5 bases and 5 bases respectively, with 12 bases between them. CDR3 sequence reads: CASSVGEWTEAFF. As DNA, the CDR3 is TGTGCCAGCAGCGTGGGGGAGTGGACTGAAGCTTTCTTT.

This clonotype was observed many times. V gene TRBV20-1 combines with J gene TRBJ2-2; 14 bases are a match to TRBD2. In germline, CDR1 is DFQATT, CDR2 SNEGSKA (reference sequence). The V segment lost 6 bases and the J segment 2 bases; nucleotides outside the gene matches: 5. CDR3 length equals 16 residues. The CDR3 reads CSAEGLAGENTGELFF. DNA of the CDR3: TGCAGTGCGGAGGGACTAGCGGGAGAAAACACCGGGGAGCTGTTTTTT.

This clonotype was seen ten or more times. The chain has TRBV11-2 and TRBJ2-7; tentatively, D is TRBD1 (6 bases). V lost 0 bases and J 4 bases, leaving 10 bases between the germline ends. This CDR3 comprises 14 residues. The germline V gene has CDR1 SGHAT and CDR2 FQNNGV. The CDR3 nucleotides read TGTGCCAGCAGCTTAGAACGGGACACTTACGAGCAGTACTTC. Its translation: CASSLERDTYEQYF.

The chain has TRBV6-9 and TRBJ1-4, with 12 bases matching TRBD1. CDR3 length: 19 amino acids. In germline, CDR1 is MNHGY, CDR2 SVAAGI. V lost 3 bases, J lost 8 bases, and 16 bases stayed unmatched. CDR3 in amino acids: CASSYPGQGARQRVEKLFF. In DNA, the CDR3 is TGTGCCAGCAGTTACCCGGGACAGGGGGCCCGACAACGGGTGGAAAAACTGTTTTTT.

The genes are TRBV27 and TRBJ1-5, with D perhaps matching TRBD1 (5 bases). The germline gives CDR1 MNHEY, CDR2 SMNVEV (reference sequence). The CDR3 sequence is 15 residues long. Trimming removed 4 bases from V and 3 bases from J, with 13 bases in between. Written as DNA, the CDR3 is TGTGCCAGCAGTTACTCCGTACAGGCCAATCAGCCCCAGCATTTT. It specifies CASSYSVQANQPQHF.

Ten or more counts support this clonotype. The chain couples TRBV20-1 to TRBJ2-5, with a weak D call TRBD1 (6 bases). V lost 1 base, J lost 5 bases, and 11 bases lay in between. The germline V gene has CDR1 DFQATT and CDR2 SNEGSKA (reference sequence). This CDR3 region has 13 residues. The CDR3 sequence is CSARVPGVETQYF. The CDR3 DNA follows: TGCAGTGCTAGAGTCCCAGGGGTTGAGACCCAGTACTTC.

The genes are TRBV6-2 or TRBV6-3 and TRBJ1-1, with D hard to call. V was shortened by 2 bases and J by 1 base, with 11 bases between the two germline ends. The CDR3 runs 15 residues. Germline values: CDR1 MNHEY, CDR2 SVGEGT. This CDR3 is CASSYGASSNTEAFF. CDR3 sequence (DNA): TGTGCCAGCAGTTACGGTGCCAGCTCGAACACTGAAGCTTTCTTT.

The CDR3 loop reads CASGPDQHRRVYGYTF. CDR3 nucleotides: TGTGCTAGTGGTCCAGATCAACACCGGCGAGTTTATGGCTACACCTTC. The chain joins TRBV12-5 to TRBJ1-2; D is ambiguous. V was cut by 5 bases and J by 5 bases, with 21 bases left in between. The V gene's germline CDR1 is LGHNT and CDR2 FRNRAP. This CDR3 region has 16 residues. The variable domain in full, with the rest retrieved from reference TRBV12-5 and TRBJ1-2, is DARVTQTPRHKVTEMGQEVTMRCQPILGHNTVFWYRQTMMQGLELLAYFRNRAPLDDSGMPKDRFSAEMPDATLATLKIQPSEPRDSAVYFCASGPDQHRRVYGYTFGSGTRLTVV.